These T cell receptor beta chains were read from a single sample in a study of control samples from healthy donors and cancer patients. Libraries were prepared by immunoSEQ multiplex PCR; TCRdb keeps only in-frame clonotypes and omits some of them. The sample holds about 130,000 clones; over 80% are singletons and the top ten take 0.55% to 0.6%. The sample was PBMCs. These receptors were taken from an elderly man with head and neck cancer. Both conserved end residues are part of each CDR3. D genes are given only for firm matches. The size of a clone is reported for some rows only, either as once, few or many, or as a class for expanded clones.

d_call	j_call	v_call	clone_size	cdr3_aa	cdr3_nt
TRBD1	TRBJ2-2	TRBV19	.	CASSIVGQGTPGELFF	TGTGCCAGTAGTATAGTGGGACAGGGGACCCCCGGGGAGCTGTTTTTT
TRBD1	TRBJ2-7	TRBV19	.	CASRRGQGAAYEQYF	TGTGCCAGTAGGAGAGGACAGGGGGCAGCCTACGAGCAGTACTTC
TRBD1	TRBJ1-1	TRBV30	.	CAWSMETGGFAEAFF	TGTGCCTGGAGTATGGAGACAGGGGGTTTCGCTGAAGCTTTCTTT
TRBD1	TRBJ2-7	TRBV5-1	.	CASSSPGTGAYEQYF	TGCGCCAGCAGCTCCCCCGGGACAGGGGCCTACGAGCAGTACTTC
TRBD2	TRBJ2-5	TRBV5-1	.	CASSLGLAGKETQYF	TGCGCCAGCAGCCTTGGACTAGCGGGAAAAGAGACCCAGTACTTC
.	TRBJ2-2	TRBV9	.	CASSGALGGGELFF	TGTGCCAGCAGCGGCGCCCTGGGGGGCGGGGAGCTGTTTTTT
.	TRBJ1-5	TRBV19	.	CASSIGELLPQHF	TGTGCCAGTAGTATCGGGGAACTATTGCCCCAGCATTTT
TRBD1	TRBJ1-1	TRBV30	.	CAWIIPGQGMSRTF	TGTGCCTGGATTATCCCGGGACAGGGGATGAGTCGTACCTTT
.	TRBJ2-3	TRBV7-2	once	CASSPITGGLSTDTQYF	TGTGCCAGCAGCCCCATCACTGGCGGCCTAAGCACAGATACGCAGTATTTT
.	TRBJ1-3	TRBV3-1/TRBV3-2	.	CASSQYQPGNTIYF	TGTGCCAGCAGCCAGTACCAGCCTGGAAACACCATATATTTT
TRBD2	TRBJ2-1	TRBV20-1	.	CSASFPSGSSYNEQFF	TGCAGTGCTAGTTTCCCTAGCGGGAGCTCCTACAATGAGCAGTTCTTC
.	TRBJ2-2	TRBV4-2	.	CASSQVGFTGELFF	TGTGCCAGCAGCCAAGTGGGGTTCACCGGGGAGCTGTTTTTT
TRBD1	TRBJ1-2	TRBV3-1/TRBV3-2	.	CASSQEDYRGFDYGYTF	TGTGCCAGCAGCCAAGAAGATTACAGGGGTTTTGACTATGGCTACACCTTC
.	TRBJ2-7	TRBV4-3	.	CASSQAFGSSYEQYF	TGCGCCAGCAGCCAAGCGTTCGGGAGCTCCTACGAGCAGTACTTC
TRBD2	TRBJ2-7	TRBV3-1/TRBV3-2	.	CASSQVGSGSYEQYF	TGTGCCAGCAGCCAAGTGGGTAGCGGGAGCTACGAGCAGTACTTC
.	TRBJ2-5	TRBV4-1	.	CASSQDLVEETQYF	TGCGCCAGCAGCCAGGATTTGGTCGAGGAGACCCAGTACTTC
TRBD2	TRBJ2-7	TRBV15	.	CATSRDPAGGLSEQYF	TGTGCCACCAGCAGAGATCCCGCGGGGGGCCTGTCCGAGCAGTACTTC
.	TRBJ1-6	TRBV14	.	CASSQDRESNSPLHF	TGTGCCAGCAGCCAAGATAGGGAGAGCAATTCACCCCTCCACTTT
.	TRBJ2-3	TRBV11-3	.	CASSRGMSTDTQYF	TGTGCCAGCAGCCGTGGGATGAGCACAGATACGCAGTATTTT
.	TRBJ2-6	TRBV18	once	CASSPTPPTSSGANVLTF	TGTGCCAGCTCCCCCACCCCCCCGACTAGCTCTGGGGCCAACGTCCTGACTTTC
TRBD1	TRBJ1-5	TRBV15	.	CATSSISSRGGSNQPQHF	TGTGCCACCAGCAGCATCTCAAGCAGGGGGGGCAGCAATCAGCCCCAGCATTTT
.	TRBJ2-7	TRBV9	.	CASSVGLAYEQYF	TGTGCCAGCAGCGTGGGACTGGCCTACGAGCAGTACTTC
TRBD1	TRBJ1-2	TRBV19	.	CASSIVKGGNPWNYGYTF	TGTGCCAGTAGTATAGTCAAAGGGGGCAACCCCTGGAACTATGGCTACACCTTC
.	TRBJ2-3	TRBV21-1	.	CASSKFPDIATRAGITDTQYF	TGTGCCAGCAGCAAATTCCCAGATATCGCGACGCGGGCCGGGATCACAGATACGCAGTATTTT
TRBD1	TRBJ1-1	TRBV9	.	CASSSYPGQGFGEAFF	TGTGCCAGCAGTTCCTATCCGGGACAGGGTTTCGGTGAAGCTTTCTTT
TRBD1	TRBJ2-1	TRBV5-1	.	CASSRGQTYNEQFF	TGCGCCAGCAGCAGGGGACAGACCTACAATGAGCAGTTCTTC
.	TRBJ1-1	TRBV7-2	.	CASSLYRRVAEAFF	TGTGCCAGCAGCTTATACAGGCGGGTGGCTGAAGCTTTCTTT
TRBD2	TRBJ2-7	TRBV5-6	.	CASSLGGGVLSYEQYF	TGTGCCAGCAGCTTGGGTGGGGGGGTATTGTCCTACGAGCAGTACTTC
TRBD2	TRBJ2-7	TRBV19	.	CASSQKASGGTKEQYF	TGTGCCAGTAGCCAAAAGGCCAGCGGGGGAACGAAAGAGCAGTACTTC
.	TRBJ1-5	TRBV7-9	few	CASSPSTGNPNQPQHF	TGTGCCAGCAGCCCTTCGACAGGAAATCCGAATCAGCCCCAGCATTTT
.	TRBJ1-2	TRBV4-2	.	CASSPRQRANYGYTF	TGTGCCAGCAGCCCTCGACAGAGAGCTAACTATGGCTACACCTTC
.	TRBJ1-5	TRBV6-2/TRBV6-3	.	CASSLFGYNQPQHF	TGTGCCAGCAGCCTATTCGGGTACAATCAGCCCCAGCATTTT
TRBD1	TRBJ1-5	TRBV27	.	CASRTGGQPQHF	TGTGCCAGCCGAACAGGGGGTCAGCCCCAGCATTTT
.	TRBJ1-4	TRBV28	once	CASSLSGAVNEKLFF	TGTGCCAGCAGTTTGTCGGGGGCCGTTAATGAAAAACTGTTTTTT
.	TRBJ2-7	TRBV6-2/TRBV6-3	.	CASSLSSYEQYF	TGTGCCAGCAGTTTGTCTTCCTACGAGCAGTACTTC
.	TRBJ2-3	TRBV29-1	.	CSVGGAERLTDTQYF	TGCAGCGTTGGGGGGGCAGAGAGACTTACAGATACGCAGTATTTT
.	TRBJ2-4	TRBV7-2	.	CASSFAPNIQYF	TGTGCCAGCAGCTTTGCCCCCAACATTCAGTACTTC
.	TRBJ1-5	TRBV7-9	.	CASSLGNQPQHF	TGTGCCAGCAGCTTGGGGAACCAGCCCCAGCATTTT
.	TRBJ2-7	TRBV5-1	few	CASSLDGRYEQYF	TGCGCCAGCAGCTTGGACGGACGCTACGAGCAGTACTTC
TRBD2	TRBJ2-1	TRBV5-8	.	CASRKRGASYNEQFF	TGTGCCAGCCGTAAGCGGGGGGCCTCCTACAATGAGCAGTTCTTC